These 5 T cell receptor beta chains came from one sample sequenced in a study of blood T cells in healthy people across ages. Next came a second PCR, run for about 7 to 11 cycles, which used a sample-barcoded 5' primer along with a J-beta primer mix. TCRdb analysed the 5' RACE reads with MiXCR anew, one entry per CDR3 protein. The table includes 750,000 to 950,000 distinct CDR3 sequences, about 53% detected once. The sequencing sample was made of blood. Source of these receptors: a man older than 75 in good health.

This chain uses TRBV24-1 with TRBJ2-3; 8 bases are shared with TRBD2. Germline assignment: CDR1 KGHDR and CDR2 SFDVKD. Germline trimming cut 4 bases from V and 5 bases from J; bases unmatched to any gene: 7. This CDR3 is built from 15 residues. The CDR3 DNA sequence: TGTGCCACCAGTGACGGCGGGAGGAGCGTAGATACGCAGTATTTT. Translated, it gives CATSDGGRSVDTQYF.

This clonotype was seen once. A read error may account for a junction end that differs from germline. The CDR3 spells CASSSTPYEQFF. Written as DNA, the CDR3 is TGTGCTAGCAGCTCAACTCCGTATGAGCAGTTCTTC. The chain carries TRBV7-7 and TRBJ2-1; D call uncertain. The germline gives CDR1 SSHAT, CDR2 FNYEAQ (reference sequence). The CDR3 length is 12 residues.

The J gene is TRBJ1-5, the V gene TRBV10-3; D not resolved. CDR3 length: 14 amino acids. With 3 bases removed from V and 2 bases from J, the gap between germline ends came to 8 bases. In germline, CDR1 is ENHRY, CDR2 SYGVKD. The CDR3 nucleotides read TGTGCCATCAGTGAAGAGCAGGGCAATCAGCCCCAGCATTTT. Its protein product is CAISEEQGNQPQHF.

This sequence joins TRBV5-1 and TRBJ2-2; D not certain. Per the germline V gene, CDR1 is SGHRS and CDR2 is YFSETQ. Trimming shortened V by 7 bases and J by 0 bases, and 16 bases separated the two germline ends. This CDR3 comprises 16 residues. The CDR3 region is CASRRHSRSNTGELFF. The CDR3, as DNA: TGCGCCAGCCGGAGACACAGTCGTTCGAACACCGGGGAGCTGTTTTTT.

This clonotype was recorded a few times. The chain recombines TRBV3-1 with TRBJ1-4, with D unresolved. This CDR3 region has 14 residues. V shed 4 bases and J shed 0 bases, with 6 bases lying between them. Germline assignment: CDR1 LGHDT and CDR2 YNNKEL (reference sequence). This CDR3 reads CASSPPSTNEKLFF. The CDR3, as DNA: TGTGCCAGCAGCCCCCCCTCAACTAATGAAAAACTGTTTTTT.